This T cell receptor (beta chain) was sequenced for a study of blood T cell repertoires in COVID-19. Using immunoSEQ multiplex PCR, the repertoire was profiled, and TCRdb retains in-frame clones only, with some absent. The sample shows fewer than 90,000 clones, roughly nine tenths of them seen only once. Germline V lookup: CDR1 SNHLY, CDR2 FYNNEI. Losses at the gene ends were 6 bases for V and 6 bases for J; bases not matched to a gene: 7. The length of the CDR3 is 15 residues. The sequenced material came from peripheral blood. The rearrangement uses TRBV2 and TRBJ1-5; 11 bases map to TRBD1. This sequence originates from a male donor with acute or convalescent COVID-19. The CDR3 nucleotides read TGTGCCAGCAGATCGGGGACAGGGGGTTTTCAGCCCCAGCATTTT. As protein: CASRSGTGGFQPQHF. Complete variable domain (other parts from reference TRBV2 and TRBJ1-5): EPEVTQTPSHQVTQMGQEVILRCVPISNHLYFYWYRQILGQKVEFLVSFYNNEISEKSEIFDDQFSVERPDGSNFTLKIRSTKLEDSAMYFCASRSGTGGFQPQHFGDGTRLSIL.